This passage covers 32 T cell receptor beta chains from one sample sequenced in a study of CD8+ T cells in alopecia areata. Extraction of RNA preceded its reverse transcription into cDNA, which served as the sequencing template. Clones were sequenced by immunoSEQ multiplex PCR, and TCRdb holds only the in-frame ones, with some missing. The data show more than 140,000 clones, with 85% to 90% seen just once and about 12% held by the top ten. The treatment here: oral pan-JAK inhibitor, 5-10 mg twice daily. The sequencing here drew on CD8+ T cells sorted from blood, taken at week 4, from a patient treated with tofacitinib. The source is a human donor with alopecia areata.

The J gene is TRBJ2-6, the V gene TRBV27; D gene uncertain. Germline CDR1 and CDR2: MNHEY and SMNVEV (reference sequence). The CDR3 is 14 residues long. The germline V and J ends were trimmed by 8 bases and 0 bases, with 8 bases remaining between them. The CDR3: CASGRTSGANVLTF. DNA for the CDR3: TGTGCCAGCGGACGGACCTCTGGGGCCAACGTCCTGACTTTC.

The chain carries TRBV29-1 and TRBJ2-1; maybe TRBD1 (6 bases). V was cut by 4 bases and J by 6 bases, with 13 bases left in between. The CDR3 is made up of 13 amino acids. The germline CDR1 and CDR2 sequences are SQVTM and ANQGSEA. The CDR3 here is CSVAQGALNEQFF. The CDR3 DNA is TGCAGCGTTGCACAGGGAGCCCTCAATGAGCAGTTCTTC.

The V and J genes are TRBV27 and TRBJ2-3; TRBD2 is a possible D gene (7 bases). Germline lookup yields CDR1 MNHEY and CDR2 SMNVEV (reference sequence). The CDR3 sequence is 17 residues long. Deletions cut 8 bases from V and 0 bases from J, with 21 bases between. The CDR3 DNA follows: TGTGCCAGCCATCCCCGGGGGGCCCGTAAGAGCACAGATACGCAGTATTTT. Translated, it gives CASHPRGARKSTDTQYF.

V usage is TRBV14 and J usage is TRBJ2-5; D not certain. The J call may be mistaken, given a closer DNA end match to TRBJ2-7. The CDR3 consists of 14 residues. Per the germline V gene, CDR1 is SGHDN and CDR2 is FVKESK. This CDR3 reads CASSQEAVFYEQYF. DNA for the CDR3: TGTGCCAGCAGCCAAGAGGCAGTATTCTACGAGCAGTACTTC.

V and J are TRBV5-4 and TRBJ2-7; D is undetermined. CDR3 size: 13 residues. CDR1 is SGHNT and CDR2 is YYREEE in the germline V gene (reference sequence). V gave up 0 bases and J gave up 3 bases, with 7 bases separating them. CDR3 protein: CASSLGSDYEQYF. The CDR3 DNA reads TGTGCCAGCAGCTTGGGGTCGGACTACGAGCAGTACTTC.

V usage is TRBV5-6 and J usage is TRBJ1-1; no clear D. V was trimmed by 0 bases and J by 1 base, leaving 7 bases between them. This CDR3 spans 14 amino acids. In germline, CDR1 is SGHDT, CDR2 YYEEEE. The CDR3 sequence: CASSLEQPNTEAFF. The CDR3 coding sequence is TGTGCCAGCAGCTTGGAACAGCCGAACACTGAAGCTTTCTTT.

The chain combines TRBV6-1 with TRBJ1-2; the D gene is possibly TRBD1 (5 bases). V was cut by 6 bases and J by 0 bases, with 11 bases left in between. CDR1 and CDR2 from the germline V gene are MNHNS and SASEGT. This CDR3 comprises 14 residues. The CDR3 region is CASSPWGANYGYTF. The CDR3, as DNA: TGTGCCAGCAGCCCCTGGGGGGCTAACTATGGCTACACCTTC.

This clone was observed once. The rearrangement joins TRBV29-1 to TRBJ2-7; TRBD2 aligns across 11 bases. Germline assignment: CDR1 SQVTM and CDR2 ANQGSEA. V shed 0 bases, J shed 3 bases, and the junction held 7 bases outside the gene matches. CDR3 size: 16 residues. CDR3 coding DNA: TGCAGCGTTGAAGATCGACTAGCGGGACTGGACTACGAGCAGTACTTC. This codes for CSVEDRLAGLDYEQYF.

This chain links TRBV11-2 with TRBJ2-7; TRBD1 matches at 7 bases. The J segment lost 5 bases and the V segment lost 3 bases, leaving 4 bases of the junction unmatched. The CDR3 loop spans 13 amino acids. Germline CDR1 and CDR2: SGHAT and FQNNGV. CDR3 sequence reads: CASSLVTGDEQYF. DNA for the CDR3: TGTGCCAGCAGCTTGGTCACAGGGGACGAGCAGTACTTC.

CDR3 sequence reads: CASSQCRFCWAGELFF. DNA of the CDR3: TGCGCCAGCAGTCAATGTCGGTTTTGTTGGGCCGGGGAGCTGTTTTTT. The V gene is TRBV23-1, the J gene TRBJ2-2; D uncertain. TRBV23-1 is given ORF status, its function remaining uncertain. The CDR3 spans 16 residues. Trimming shortened V by 1 base and J by 6 bases, and 15 bases separated the two germline ends.

The CDR3 loop reads CAWQTFSSYEQYF. The CDR3 bases are TGTGCCTGGCAGACTTTCAGCTCCTACGAGCAGTACTTC. The chain has TRBV30 and TRBJ2-7; unclear D gene. Germline CDR1 GTSNPN, CDR2 SVGIG (reference sequence). V lost 5 bases and J 0 bases, leaving 11 bases between the germline ends. The length of the CDR3 is 13 residues.

The chain recombines TRBV30 with TRBJ1-1; a possible D gene is TRBD1 (5 bases). This CDR3 is built from 15 residues. Per germline, CDR1 GTSNPN and CDR2 SVGIG (reference sequence). The germline V and J ends were trimmed by 0 bases and 0 bases, with 11 bases remaining between them. For the CDR3, the DNA is TGTGCCTGGAGTGTCCCCCAGGGAATGAACACTGAAGCTTTCTTT. Translation gives CAWSVPQGMNTEAFF.

The chain employs TRBV5-6 and TRBJ1-2, with 7 bases aligning to TRBD1. Germline values: CDR1 SGHDT, CDR2 YYEEEE. V was clipped by 0 bases and J by 1 base; unmatched bases: 0. This CDR3 region has 14 residues. This chain's CDR3 is CASSLGDSNYGYTF. CDR3 nucleotides: TGTGCCAGCAGCTTGGGGGACAGTAACTATGGCTACACCTTC.

This chain joins TRBV4-1 and TRBJ2-1; 7 bases are a match to TRBD2. This CDR3 region has 17 residues. The V gene end was trimmed by 4 bases and the J gene end by 2 bases; junction bases not matched to a gene: 11. Germline assignment: CDR1 MGHRA and CDR2 YSYEKL. DNA of the CDR3: TGCGCCAGCAGCCCCCATGGGGGGGAGAACACCTACAATGAGCAGTTCTTC. This sequence encodes CASSPHGGENTYNEQFF.

This chain joins TRBV7-2 and TRBJ2-7; maybe TRBD1 (6 bases). Germline assignment: CDR1 SGHTA and CDR2 FQGNSA. V was shortened by 5 bases and J by 3 bases, with 14 bases between the two germline ends. The CDR3 consists of 14 residues. The CDR3 reads CASSPWGQIYEQYF. The CDR3 region has the DNA TGTGCCAGCAGCCCCTGGGGGCAGATCTACGAGCAGTACTTC.

This chain links TRBV27 with TRBJ2-7; a weak D match, TRBD1 (6 bases). The V gene lost 5 bases and the J gene lost 2 bases, with 19 bases spanning the gap. The CDR3 loop spans 16 amino acids. Germline V gene data show CDR1 as MNHEY and CDR2 as SMNVEV (reference sequence). This CDR3 reads CASSASWTDITYEQYF. CDR3 coding DNA: TGTGCCAGCAGTGCTTCCTGGACAGATATAACCTACGAGCAGTACTTC.

The chain joins TRBV6-6 to TRBJ2-5; tentative D call: TRBD1 (5 bases). From germline, CDR1 is MNHNY and CDR2 SVGAGI (reference sequence). V was shortened by 5 bases and J by 5 bases, with 21 bases between the two germline ends. The CDR3 is made up of 16 amino acids. The CDR3 coding sequence is TGTGCCAGCAGTCCCCCGACAGTAACCTTTCGGGAGACCCAGTACTTC. Protein product: CASSPPTVTFRETQYF.

The chain combines TRBV30 with TRBJ2-7; 7 bases map to TRBD1. Germline V gene lookup returns CDR1 GTSNPN and CDR2 SVGIG (reference sequence). The CDR3 totals 14 residues. J lost 4 bases, V lost 2 bases, and 8 bases had no gene match. CDR3 amino acids: CAWSLPQGWYEQYF. The CDR3 DNA is TGTGCCTGGAGTCTTCCACAGGGGTGGTACGAGCAGTACTTC.

V gene TRBV7-9 combines with J gene TRBJ1-1, with D possibly being TRBD1 (5 bases). Germline CDR1 SEHNR, CDR2 FQNEAQ (reference sequence). This CDR3 has 14 residues. Trimming stripped 6 bases from V and 0 bases from J, with 11 bases between. In DNA form, the CDR3 reads TGTGCCAGCAGACAGGAGGGGCTGAACACTGAAGCTTTCTTT. Amino acids: CASRQEGLNTEAFF. Complete variable domain (other parts from reference TRBV7-9 and TRBJ1-1): DTGVSQNPRHKITKRGQNVTFRCDPISEHNRLYWYRQTLGQGPEFLTYFQNEAQLEKSRLLSDRFSAERPKGSFSTLEIQRTEQGDSAMYLCASRQEGLNTEAFFGQGTRLTVV.

The chain combines TRBV29-1 with TRBJ2-7, with TRBD1 as a possible D gene (5 bases). Germline-derived CDR1 and CDR2 are SQVTM and ANQGSEA. This CDR3 has 13 residues. V was trimmed by 6 bases and J by 3 bases, leaving 15 bases between them. The DNA for the CDR3 is TGCAGCGTGGGGATACAGGATCGCTACGAGCAGTACTTC. Protein: CSVGIQDRYEQYF.

With respect to this clone: Other DNA sequences within the sample encode an identical CDR3. The V and J genes are TRBV6-5 and TRBJ2-3; D uncertain. The germline V and J ends were trimmed by 2 bases and 1 base, with 4 bases remaining between them. CDR1 MNHEY and CDR2 SVGAGI come from the germline V gene. The CDR3 is 13 amino acids. CDR3 sequence: CASSYLGTDTQYF. The CDR3 DNA sequence: TGTGCCAGCAGTTACCTGGGCACAGATACGCAGTATTTT.

The rearrangement links TRBV9 to TRBJ1-2; 7 bases fit TRBD1. This CDR3 is built from 19 residues. Germline CDR1 reads SGDLS; CDR2 reads YYNGEE. The V and J ends lost 3 bases and 0 bases, in that order; junction bases with no gene match: 17. The CDR3: CASSGHSRTGDIANYGYTF. The CDR3 nucleotides are TGTGCCAGCAGCGGCCATAGTCGCACAGGGGATATCGCTAACTATGGCTACACCTTC.

Comments on this clone: Since no conserved phenylalanine or tryptophan closes the CDR3, a read error is the likely cause. It is unclear where the CDR3 begins or ends on the DNA, so no DNA is shown, and the CDR3 is as TCRdb lists it. The chain uses TRBV5-4 and TRBJ1-1. Germline CDR1 reads SGHNT; CDR2 reads YYREEE (reference sequence). The CDR3 numbers 8 amino acids, ends counted. The CDR3 here is CASSFDPH.

The rearrangement joins TRBV19 to TRBJ2-1; 11 bases fit TRBD2. CDR3 length equals 15 residues. The ends lost 7 bases at V and 1 base at J; junction bases unmatched: 3. CDR1 is LNHDA and CDR2 is SQIVND in the germline V gene (reference sequence). CDR3 bases: TGTGCCAGTAACGGACTAGCGGGTTCCTACAATGAGCAGTTCTTC. The encoded protein is CASNGLAGSYNEQFF.

This clone came up a few times. CDR3 sequence reads: CASSDSKTGRTYEQYF. For the CDR3, the DNA is TGTGCCAGCAGCGACTCGAAGACAGGGAGAACCTACGAGCAGTACTTC. The V call is TRBV7-9, the J call TRBJ2-7; TRBD1 matches 7 bases. Trimming cost V 5 bases and J 2 bases; bases outside gene matches: 12. This CDR3 has 16 residues. Germline loops: CDR1 SEHNR, CDR2 FQNEAQ (reference sequence). The variable domain in full, with the rest retrieved from reference TRBV7-9 and TRBJ2-7, is DTGVSQNPRHKITKRGQNVTFRCDPISEHNRLYWYRQTLGQGPEFLTYFQNEAQLEKSRLLSDRFSAERPKGSFSTLEIQRTEQGDSAMYLCASSDSKTGRTYEQYFGPGTRLTVT.

The chain couples TRBV7-9 to TRBJ2-5; maybe TRBD2 (6 bases). This CDR3 contains 14 residues. The V gene's germline CDR1 is SEHNR and CDR2 FQNEAQ (reference sequence). V was trimmed by 1 base and J by 4 bases, leaving 10 bases between them. The CDR3 bases are TGTGCCAGCAGCTTAGGGGGGACTGCAGAGACCCAGTACTTC. Translation: CASSLGGTAETQYF.

This clone was found once. The V call is TRBV4-1, the J call TRBJ1-2; 9 bases map to TRBD1. Germline V gene data show CDR1 as MGHRA and CDR2 as YSYEKL. The CDR3 consists of 16 residues. With V trimmed by 3 bases and J by 3 bases, 8 bases remained unmatched. The CDR3 sequence is CASSQLQGAVDYGYTF. The CDR3 DNA sequence: TGCGCCAGCAGCCAGCTACAGGGGGCAGTAGACTATGGCTACACCTTC.

This clone appeared a single time. The genes are TRBV30 and TRBJ1-2, with D possibly TRBD1 on 5 matching bases. V gave up 8 bases and J gave up 7 bases, with 17 bases separating them. Germline CDR1 GTSNPN, CDR2 SVGIG (reference sequence). The CDR3 spans 12 residues. The CDR3 sequence is CAGAGRGGGYTF. The CDR3 DNA follows: TGTGCCGGGGCAGGGAGGGGAGGTGGCTACACCTTC.

The chain combines TRBV5-6 with TRBJ2-1, with a tentative D call TRBD1 (6 bases). This CDR3 contains 14 residues. Germline V gene data show CDR1 as SGHDT and CDR2 as YYEEEE. Between the trimmed V and J ends, which lost 10 bases and 7 bases, there was a span of 21 bases. The CDR3 spells CAGKTGLATNEQFF. The CDR3 DNA sequence: TGTGCCGGCAAAACAGGGCTCGCTACAAATGAGCAGTTCTTC.

The chain combines TRBV27 with TRBJ1-6, with D hard to call. The V gene lost 8 bases and the J gene lost 8 bases, with 4 bases spanning the gap. Germline CDR1 MNHEY, CDR2 SMNVEV (reference sequence). CDR3 length equals 10 residues. CDR3 bases: TGTGCCAGCGGTCATTCACCCCTCCACTTT. It yields the protein CASGHSPLHF.

The J gene is TRBJ2-5, the V gene TRBV27, with D maybe TRBD1 (6 bases). V lost 5 bases and J 2 bases, leaving 15 bases between the germline ends. CDR3 length: 15 amino acids. CDR1 and CDR2 from the germline V gene are MNHEY and SMNVEV (reference sequence). CDR3: CASSMSRGGQETQYF. The CDR3 DNA sequence: TGTGCCAGCAGTATGAGCAGGGGCGGGCAAGAGACCCAGTACTTC.

A remark on this clone: In the same sample, other DNA sequences code for this CDR3. This rearrangement joins TRBV27 to TRBJ1-1; D gene ambiguous. The V end was cut by 2 bases, the J end by 6 bases, with 4 bases between. The germline V gene encodes CDR1 MNHEY and CDR2 SMNVEV (reference sequence). The CDR3 is made up of 11 amino acids. CDR3 sequence: CASSLGPEAFF. In nucleotides, the CDR3 is TGTGCCAGCAGTTTAGGTCCTGAAGCTTTCTTT.